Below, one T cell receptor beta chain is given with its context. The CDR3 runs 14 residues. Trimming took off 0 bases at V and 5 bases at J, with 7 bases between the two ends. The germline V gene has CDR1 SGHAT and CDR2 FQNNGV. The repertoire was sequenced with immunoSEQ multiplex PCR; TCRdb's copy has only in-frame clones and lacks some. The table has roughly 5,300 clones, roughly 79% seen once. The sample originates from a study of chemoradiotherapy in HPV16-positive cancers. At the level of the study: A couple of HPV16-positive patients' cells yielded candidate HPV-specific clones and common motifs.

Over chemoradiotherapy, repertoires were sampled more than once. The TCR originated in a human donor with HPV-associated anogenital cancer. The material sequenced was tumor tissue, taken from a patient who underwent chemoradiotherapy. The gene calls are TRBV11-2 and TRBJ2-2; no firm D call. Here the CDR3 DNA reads TGTGCCAGCAGCTTAGATTCCAGAACCGGGGAGCTGTTTTTT. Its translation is CASSLDSRTGELFF.